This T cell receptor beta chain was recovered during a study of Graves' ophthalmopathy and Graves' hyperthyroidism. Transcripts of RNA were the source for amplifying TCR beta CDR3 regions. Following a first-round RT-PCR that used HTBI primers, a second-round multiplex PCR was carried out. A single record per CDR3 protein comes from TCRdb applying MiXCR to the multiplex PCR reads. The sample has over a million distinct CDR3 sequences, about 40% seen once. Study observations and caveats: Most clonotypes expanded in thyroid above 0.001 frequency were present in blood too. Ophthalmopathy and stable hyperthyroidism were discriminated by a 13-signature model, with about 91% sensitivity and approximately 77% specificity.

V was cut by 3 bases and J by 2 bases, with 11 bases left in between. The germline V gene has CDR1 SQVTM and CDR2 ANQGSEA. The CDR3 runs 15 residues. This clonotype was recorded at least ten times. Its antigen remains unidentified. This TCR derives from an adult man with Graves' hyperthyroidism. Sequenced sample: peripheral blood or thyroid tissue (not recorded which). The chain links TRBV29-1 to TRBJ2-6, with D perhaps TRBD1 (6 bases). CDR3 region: CSVEVGDTGANVLTF. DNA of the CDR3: TGCAGCGTTGAGGTGGGGGACACTGGGGCCAACGTCCTGACTTTC.